A selection of T cell receptor beta chains follows, all from one sample in a study of blood T cell repertoires in COVID-19. Libraries were prepared by immunoSEQ multiplex PCR; TCRdb keeps only in-frame clonotypes and omits some of them. The sample contains 240,000 or so clones, approximately 90% of which appear only once. Sequenced sample: peripheral blood. These receptors were obtained from a woman in her 40s who had recovered from COVID-19. Both conserved end residues are part of each CDR3. D genes are given only for firm matches. Clone sizes are given selectively: once, few, many, or a class where the clone is expanded.

size | J | D | V | CDR3 | DNA
once | TRBJ2-1 | . | TRBV24-1 | CATTGASYNEQFF | TGTGCCACCACTGGAGCCTCCTACAATGAGCAGTTCTTC
. | TRBJ2-3 | . | TRBV27 | CASKFPGGAQYF | TGTGCCAGCAAGTTCCCGGGTGGTGCGCAGTATTTT
. | TRBJ2-1 | TRBD1 | TRBV25-1 | CASSEGQGAYNEQFF | TGTGCCAGCAGTGAAGGACAGGGGGCCTACAATGAGCAGTTCTTC
. | TRBJ2-4 | . | TRBV6-5 | CASRQSTKNIQYF | TGTGCCAGCCGACAGTCTACCAAAAACATTCAGTACTTC
. | TRBJ1-6 | . | TRBV7-2 | CASSLGPPGGSPLHF | TGTGCCAGCAGCTTAGGGCCGCCAGGAGGTTCACCCCTCCACTTT
. | TRBJ2-7 | . | TRBV7-9 | CASSLGGALYEQYF | TGTGCCAGCAGCTTGGGGGGTGCCCTCTACGAGCAGTACTTC
. | TRBJ2-7 | TRBD2 | TRBV19 | CASSIWVRGGMEDEQYF | TGTGCCAGTAGTATCTGGGTTCGGGGAGGGATGGAGGACGAGCAGTACTTC
. | TRBJ1-3 | . | TRBV30 | CAWRAPGSGNTIYF | TGTGCCTGGAGGGCCCCGGGCTCTGGAAACACCATATATTTT
. | TRBJ1-6 | TRBD1 | TRBV9 | CASSPGTGKPNSPLHF | TGTGCCAGCAGCCCCGGGACAGGGAAGCCCAATTCACCCCTCCACTTT
. | TRBJ1-5 | . | TRBV2 | CASSEAPNQPQHF | TGTGCCAGCAGTGAGGCCCCCAATCAGCCCCAGCATTTT
. | TRBJ1-5 | . | TRBV21-1 | CASSKRGTGNQPQHF | TGTGCCAGCAGCAAAAGGGGGACAGGGAATCAGCCCCAGCATTTT
. | TRBJ2-3 | . | TRBV25-1 | CASSAVASVSYF | TGTGCCAGCAGTGCCGTCGCCAGTGTGTCGTATTTT